Detailed here is one TCR beta chain. The data were taken from a study of T cell responses to AZD1222 COVID-19 vaccine. CDR3 size: 14 residues. V lost 8 bases to trimming and J lost 0 bases, with 13 bases between them. The germline V gene encodes CDR1 LNHNV and CDR2 YYDKDF (reference sequence). Libraries were prepared by immunoSEQ multiplex PCR; TCRdb keeps only in-frame clonotypes and omits some of them. The table shows about 200,000 clones, with roughly 94% occurring only once. The chain uses TRBV15 and TRBJ1-1, with D unclear. This specimen was peripheral blood, taken 28 days after the second dose of the MenACWY control vaccine. The sequence derives from an adult who received the MenACWY meningococcal vaccine as a control. In DNA, the CDR3 is TGTGCCACCGCGCAAAACAGAATGAACACTGAAGCTTTCTTT. The encoded protein is CATAQNRMNTEAFF.